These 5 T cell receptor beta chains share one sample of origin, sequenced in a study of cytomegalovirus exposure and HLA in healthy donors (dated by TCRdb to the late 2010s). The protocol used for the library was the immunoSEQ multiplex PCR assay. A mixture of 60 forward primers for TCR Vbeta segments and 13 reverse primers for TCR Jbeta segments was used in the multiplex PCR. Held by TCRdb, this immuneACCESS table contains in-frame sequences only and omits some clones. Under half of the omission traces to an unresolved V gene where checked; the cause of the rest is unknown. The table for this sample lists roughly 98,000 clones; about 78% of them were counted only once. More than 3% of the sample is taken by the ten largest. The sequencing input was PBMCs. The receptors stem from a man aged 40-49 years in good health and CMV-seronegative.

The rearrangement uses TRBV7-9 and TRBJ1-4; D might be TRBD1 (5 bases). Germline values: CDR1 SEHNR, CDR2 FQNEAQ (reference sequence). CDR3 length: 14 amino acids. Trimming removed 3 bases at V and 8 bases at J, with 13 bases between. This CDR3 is CASSLGQGREKLFF. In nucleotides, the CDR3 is TGTGCCAGCAGCTTGGGGCAGGGAAGGGAAAAACTGTTTTTT.

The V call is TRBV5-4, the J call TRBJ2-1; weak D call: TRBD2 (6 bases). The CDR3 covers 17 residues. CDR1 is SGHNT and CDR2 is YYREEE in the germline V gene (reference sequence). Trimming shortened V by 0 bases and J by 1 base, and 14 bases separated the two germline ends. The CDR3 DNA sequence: TGTGCCAGCAGCTTGGCCTCCAGGAGGGGATCCTACAATGAGCAGTTCTTC. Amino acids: CASSLASRRGSYNEQFF.

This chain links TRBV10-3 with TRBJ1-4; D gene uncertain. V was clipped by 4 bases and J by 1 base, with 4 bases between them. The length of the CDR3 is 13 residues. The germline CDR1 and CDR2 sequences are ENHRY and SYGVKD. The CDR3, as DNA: TGTGCCATCAGTGCAGAAACTAATGAAAAACTGTTTTTT. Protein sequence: CAISAETNEKLFF.

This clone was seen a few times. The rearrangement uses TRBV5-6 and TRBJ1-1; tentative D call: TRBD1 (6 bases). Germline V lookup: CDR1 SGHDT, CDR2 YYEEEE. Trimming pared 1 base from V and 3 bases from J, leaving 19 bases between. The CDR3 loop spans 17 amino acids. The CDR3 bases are TGTGCCAGCAGCTTGTGGGCAGGGGCGAAAGGGGACACTGAAGCTTTCTTT. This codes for CASSLWAGAKGDTEAFF.

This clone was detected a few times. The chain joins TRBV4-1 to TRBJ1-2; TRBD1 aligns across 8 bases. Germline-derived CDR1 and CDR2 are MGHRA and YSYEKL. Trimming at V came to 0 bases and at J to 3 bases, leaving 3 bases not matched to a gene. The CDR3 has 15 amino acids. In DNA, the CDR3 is TGCGCCAGCAGCCAAGATCCAGGGGGCTACTATGGCTACACCTTC. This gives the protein CASSQDPGGYYGYTF.